In this sample, the clone carrying this TCR beta chain turned up once. The target antigen is unknown. This entry belongs to a study of vaccination and CD4 T cells after COVID-19. The Oncomine TCR Beta short-read assay was applied to DNA of cultured CD4+ T cells. MiXCR, run by TCRdb on the PCR reads, gives a single entry per CDR3 protein. The table has about 18,000 distinct CDR3 sequences, roughly 65% seen once. Treatment in this sample: approximately nine-day PBMC culture with coronavirus spike peptide pools or control peptides (ViraFEST assay). Sequenced input: CD4+ T cells from blood, cultured in vitro. The TCR was taken from a human donor who had recovered from COVID-19.

The CDR3 DNA reads TGTGCCAGCAGGTCAGGACCCTACGAGCAGTACTTC. Encoded protein: CASRSGPYEQYF. This chain links TRBV27 with TRBJ2-7; the D is unclear. Germline CDR1 and CDR2: MNHEY and SMNVEV (reference sequence). V dropped 6 bases and J dropped 2 bases, with 8 bases sitting between them. The CDR3 is 12 residues long.